This paragraph reports one T cell receptor beta chain. Its antigen remains unidentified. V was pared by 5 bases and J by 3 bases, with 9 bases of the junction left unmatched. The CDR3 contains 15 residues. Germline values: CDR1 SGHAT, CDR2 FQNNGV. The data were obtained in a study of cytomegalovirus exposure and HLA in healthy donors. The PCR employed 60 Vbeta primers together with 13 Jbeta primers. Some clones are missing from TCRdb's copy, which holds only in-frame ones; the method was immunoSEQ multiplex PCR. This sample yields 150,000 or so clones, of which roughly 80% are seen a single time; roughly an eighth belongs to the top ten. The study, taken as a whole, reports: Available immune exposure information was restricted to CMV serostatus only. Per a later analysis, roughly 17,000 TCR beta sequences showed association with HLA alleles at 0.05 false discovery rate. Later work found that TCR association rates differed between HLA loci; DRB1 had the most and HLA-C the fewest.

Sequencing was carried out using PBMCs. The chain joins TRBV11-2 to TRBJ2-7; 8 bases match TRBD2. This TCR came from a woman aged 40 to 55 in good health and CMV-seronegative. CDR3 protein: CASSPAGTRGYEQYF. The DNA for the CDR3 is TGTGCCAGCAGCCCCGCCGGGACTAGGGGCTACGAGCAGTACTTC.